This is a list of T cell receptor beta chains from one sample in a study of T cell repertoires in cytomegalovirus infection. TCRdb re-called the reads through MiXCR, storing one row per CDR3 protein. The data show over 250,000 distinct CDR3 sequences, 20% to 25% seen once. The antigens of these receptors remain unknown. The sample was cultured PBMCs, taken from culture after CMV antigen stimulation. These receptor sequences come from a human donor in good health (CMV status not recorded). Some clones in this sample may be carry-over from other donors' samples. The CDR3 runs from the conserved cysteine through the conserved F or W. The order of the fields is D gene, J gene, V gene, CDR3 length, clone size, CDR3 protein, CDR3 DNA. A D gene is named only where the DNA matches it firmly. Clone size appears in some rows only: once, few, many, or a class for an expanded clone.

NA TRBJ2-1 TRBV11-2 15 NA CASAYRESSYNEQFF TGTGCCAGCGCATACAGGGAGAGCTCCTACAATGAGCAGTTCTTC
TRBD2 TRBJ2-7 TRBV20-1 14 NA CSAKIPGGVAEQYF TGCAGTGCTAAGATCCCGGGAGGCGTTGCCGAGCAGTACTTC
NA TRBJ2-3 TRBV12-3/TRBV12-4 15 many CASSPWSGRTDTQYF TGTGCCAGCAGTCCCTGGTCCGGGCGCACAGATACGCAGTATTTT
TRBD2 TRBJ2-1 TRBV7-8 16 NA CASSLAGGSNYNEQFF TGTGCCAGCAGCTTAGCCGGCGGGAGTAACTACAATGAGCAGTTCTTC
NA TRBJ2-3 TRBV27 14 NA CASSLSFGTDTQYF TGTGCCAGCAGTTTAAGTTTCGGGACAGATACGCAGTATTTT
TRBD1 TRBJ2-1 TRBV29-1 14 few CSVNPGQGKNEQFF TGCAGCGTGAATCCGGGACAGGGGAAGAATGAGCAGTTCTTC
TRBD1 TRBJ1-6 TRBV27 15 NA CASTPWDRGNSPLHF TGTGCCAGCACTCCATGGGACAGGGGTAATTCACCCCTCCACTTT
TRBD2 TRBJ2-1 TRBV2 15 NA CASTATSGVSDEQFF TGTGCCAGCACCGCGACTAGCGGAGTGTCGGATGAGCAGTTCTTC
NA TRBJ1-6 TRBV7-9 16 many CASSFSQRQIGSPLHF TGTGCCAGCAGCTTTTCTCAGAGACAGATTGGGTCACCCCTCCACTTT
TRBD2 TRBJ2-3 TRBV11-2 16 NA CASSPILAGSPDTQYF TGTGCCAGCAGCCCCATCTTAGCGGGATCCCCCGATACGCAGTATTTT
TRBD2 TRBJ2-1 TRBV6-2/TRBV6-3 16 few CASSKSSGTTYNEQFF TGTGCCAGCTCCAAATCTAGCGGGACGACCTACAATGAGCAGTTCTTC
NA TRBJ2-2 TRBV7-2 17 many CASSRGRLALNTGELFF TGTGCCAGCAGCCGGGGTCGGCTAGCCTTGAACACCGGGGAGCTGTTTTTT
NA TRBJ2-6 TRBV6-5 15 few CASSYLGTGANVLTF TGTGCCAGCAGTTACTTGGGGACTGGGGCCAACGTCCTGACTTTC
TRBD2 TRBJ2-3 TRBV7-6 17 many CASSLAPASGNTDTQYF TGTGCCAGCAGCTTAGCCCCCGCTAGCGGAAACACAGATACGCAGTATTTT
TRBD2 TRBJ2-1 TRBV6-1 15 few CASRGLAGANNEQFF TGTGCCAGCAGGGGACTAGCGGGAGCTAACAATGAGCAGTTCTTC
TRBD1 TRBJ2-7 TRBV7-9 15 NA CASSLGSTGVYEQYF TGTGCCAGCAGCTTAGGATCGACAGGGGTATACGAGCAGTACTTC
NA TRBJ1-2 TRBV19 14 NA CASSIVLANYGYTF TGTGCCAGTAGTATAGTTCTAGCTAACTATGGCTACACCTTC
NA TRBJ1-1 TRBV15 13 NA CATSRHMGAEAFF TGTGCCACCAGCAGGCATATGGGCGCTGAAGCTTTCTTT
NA TRBJ2-3 TRBV7-8 11 few CASRGGQERYF TGTGCCAGCAGGGGGGGGCAGGAACGGTATTTT
NA TRBJ2-3 TRBV4-2 17 NA CASSQDVGRMGTDTQYF TGTGCCAGCAGCCAAGATGTGGGGAGGATGGGCACAGATACGCAGTATTTT
TRBD2 TRBJ2-1 TRBV6-2/TRBV6-3 18 many CASSYSITGASGRYEQFF TGTGCCAGCAGTTACTCGATAACAGGGGCTAGCGGGAGATATGAGCAGTTCTTC
TRBD2 TRBJ2-2 TRBV25-1 14 once CARFSGGNTGELFF TGTGCCAGGTTTAGCGGGGGGAACACCGGGGAGCTGTTTTTT
TRBD1 TRBJ1-2 TRBV20-1 12 few CSARGQGEGYTF TGCAGTGCTAGAGGACAGGGGGAAGGCTACACCTTC
NA TRBJ2-2 TRBV20-1 14 NA CSARPNSGLGELFF TGCAGTGCTAGACCCAATAGCGGACTCGGGGAGCTGTTTTTT
NA TRBJ2-3 TRBV11-2 12 many CASSLSEDTQYF TGTGCCAGCAGCCTAAGTGAAGATACGCAGTATTTT
TRBD2 TRBJ2-3 TRBV7-9 17 many CASRPAGTSAPTDTQYF TGTGCCAGCAGACCAGCCGGGACTAGCGCCCCCACAGATACGCAGTATTTT
NA TRBJ1-5 TRBV7-2 16 many CASSPSPRGINQPQHF TGTGCCAGCAGCCCGTCCCCGAGGGGCATAAATCAGCCCCAGCATTTT